The clone carrying this T cell receptor (beta chain) is a singleton in its sample. Its antigen is as yet unknown. Time point here: blood 2 weeks post-SBRT. The treatment here: 15 Gy SBRT to primary tumor, nephrectomy 4 weeks later. Serial blood draws occurred at baseline and 2 and 4 weeks post-SBRT. TCRdb's copy holds only in-frame clones and misses some; the assay was immunoSEQ multiplex PCR. In the table there are about 26,000 clones, 81% of which are singletons. The data are from a study of radiation and T cells in renal cell carcinoma. Findings and limits, study-wide: From baseline, blood top tumor clonotypes peaked at 2 weeks post-radiation.

The V end lost 2 bases, the J end lost 0 bases, and 7 bases lay between the germline ends. The CDR3 is made up of 15 amino acids. CDR1 is SGHAT and CDR2 is FQNNGV in the germline V gene. The source was blood, collected from a patient whose treatment included radiotherapy and nephrectomy. The sequence was collected from a man in his sixties with renal cell carcinoma. V usage is TRBV11-2 and J usage is TRBJ1-4; the D is unclear. DNA for the CDR3: TGTGCCAGCAGCTTACACACCGCAACTAATGAAAAACTGTTTTTT. Amino acid sequence: CASSLHTATNEKLFF.